The rows below give T cell receptor beta chains drawn from one sample of a study of blood T cell repertoires in COVID-19. Some clones are missing from TCRdb's copy, which holds only in-frame ones; the method was immunoSEQ multiplex PCR. This sample has some 130,000 clones; 60% to 80% occur once, and the top ten carry about a tenth. Sequencing was done on a sample of peripheral blood. These receptors were obtained from a man aged 55 to 69 who had recovered from COVID-19. The CDR3 runs from the conserved cysteine through the conserved F or W. The D gene is left open where the match is weak. Clone size is not always given. Where it is, it says once, few, many or a class for expanded clones.

V	D	J	size	DNA	CDR3
TRBV2	TRBD2	TRBJ2-7	-	TGTGCCAGCAGTGACTCGGGGGGCTACGAGCAGTACTTC	CASSDSGGYEQYF
TRBV7-2	-	TRBJ1-2	-	TGTGCCAGCAGCTTAGGTGGGGACGGACAGCTCTATGGCTACACCTTC	CASSLGGDGQLYGYTF
TRBV7-2	-	TRBJ2-5	-	TGTGCCAGCAGCTTAGCTCGGGGGTCTCACAGCGTGCAAGAGACCCAGTACTTC	CASSLARGSHSVQETQYF
TRBV4-3	-	TRBJ1-6	-	TGCGCCAGCAGCCTAAATACAAACTCCTATAATTCACCCCTCCACTTT	CASSLNTNSYNSPLHF
TRBV19	TRBD1	TRBJ2-2	-	TGTGCCAGTAAGCGGGACAGGGTCACCGGGGAGCTGTTTTTT	CASKRDRVTGELFF
TRBV5-4	TRBD1	TRBJ1-1	once	TGTGCCAGCAGCCCCCCATTAGGGGGCATCACTGAAGCTTTCTTT	CASSPPLGGITEAFF
TRBV5-1	-	TRBJ2-5	-	TGCGCCAGCAGCTTGGTGCAGAGGGAGACCCAGTACTTC	CASSLVQRETQYF
TRBV3-1/TRBV3-2	-	TRBJ1-2	-	TGTGCCAGCAGCCGGTCGGACGGGGGTCGGCAGGGCTACACCTTC	CASSRSDGGRQGYTF
TRBV15	TRBD2	TRBJ2-5	-	TGTGCCACCAGCAGAGAATACCCCGGACTAGCGGGGGGGCTAGAGACCCAGTACTTC	CATSREYPGLAGGLETQYF
TRBV7-3	-	TRBJ1-1	many	TGTGCCAGCAGCTTAAACAGGAACACTGAAGCTTTCTTT	CASSLNRNTEAFF
TRBV5-6	-	TRBJ1-5	-	TGTGCCAGCAGCTCGGGAGGTTTTCAGCCCCAGCATTTT	CASSSGGFQPQHF
TRBV28	TRBD1	TRBJ1-4	many	TGTGCCAGCAGTTTACGACAGGGTGAAAAACTGTTTTTT	CASSLRQGEKLFF
TRBV28	-	TRBJ2-4	few	TGTGCCAGCAGTTTAGAGGGTTTTTCTAACATTCAGTACTTC	CASSLEGFSNIQYF
TRBV7-3	TRBD2	TRBJ2-3	many	TGTGCCAGCAGCCCCGGGACTAGCGTCACAGATACGCAGTATTTT	CASSPGTSVTDTQYF
TRBV28	TRBD2	TRBJ2-7	-	TGTGCCAGCAGAGGACTAGCGGGGGGACCTTCCTACGAGCAGTACTTC	CASRGLAGGPSYEQYF
TRBV5-6	TRBD1	TRBJ2-2	-	TGTGCCAGCAGCTTGAGTAGGACAGGGGTCCACGGGGAGCTGTTTTTT	CASSLSRTGVHGELFF
TRBV6-2/TRBV6-3	-	TRBJ1-5	-	TGTGCCAGCAGTTACGGACAGCATTTTCAGCCCCAGCATTTT	CASSYGQHFQPQHF
TRBV5-1	TRBD2	TRBJ2-1	-	TGCGCCAGCAGCTTGGCCTCGGGAGGCTTCGTCTCCTACAATGAGCAGTTCTTC	CASSLASGGFVSYNEQFF
TRBV7-2	-	TRBJ2-1	-	TGTGCCAGCAGCTTAGAGGCGGGATTAAACAATGAGCAGTTCTTC	CASSLEAGLNNEQFF
TRBV5-5	-	TRBJ2-2	-	TGTGCCAGCAGCTCAACAGGGCTTCGGGCCACCGGGGAGCTGTTTTTT	CASSSTGLRATGELFF
TRBV19	-	TRBJ1-2	-	TGTGCCAGTAGTATAGTTTCAGGGGTCGTTGGCTACACCTTC	CASSIVSGVVGYTF
TRBV7-9	-	TRBJ2-7	-	TGTGCCAGCAGCCGGGACACATCCCCCTACGAGCAGTACTTC	CASSRDTSPYEQYF
TRBV6-6	TRBD1	TRBJ1-2	-	TGTGCCAGCAGTTCAGGACAGGGGGTCGGCTACACCTTC	CASSSGQGVGYTF
TRBV5-1	-	TRBJ2-1	-	TGCGCCAGCAGCAGAGGGGACACTGAGCAGTTCTTC	CASSRGDTEQFF
TRBV24-1	-	TRBJ1-5	-	TGTGCCACCAGTGGCCCTAGGGGGAGTCAGCCCCAGCATTTT	CATSGPRGSQPQHF
TRBV28	-	TRBJ1-6	-	TGTGCCAGCAGTTCACCTCTACCTACCAGGGATTCACCCCTCCACTTT	CASSSPLPTRDSPLHF
TRBV9	-	TRBJ1-1	-	TGTGCCAGCAGCGTAGGGTCCGAGGCTGAAGCTTTCTTT	CASSVGSEAEAFF
TRBV4-1	-	TRBJ1-5	-	TGCGCCAGCAGCCTAGGGGCCGGTAGCAATCAGCCCCAGCATTTT	CASSLGAGSNQPQHF
TRBV2	TRBD1	TRBJ2-7	many	TGTGCCAGCAGTGACTTTACAGGGGTCTACGAGCAGTACTTC	CASSDFTGVYEQYF
TRBV2	-	TRBJ1-1	-	TGTGCCAGCAGTGAACAGGTGAACACTGAAGCTTTCTTT	CASSEQVNTEAFF
TRBV18	-	TRBJ2-7	-	TGTGCCAGCTCACCAACGCAGGGGTCCTACGAGCAGTACTTC	CASSPTQGSYEQYF
TRBV24-1	-	TRBJ1-1	-	TGTGCCACCAGTGACCCGGCGGGGCGAGCTTTCTTT	CATSDPAGRAFF
TRBV9	-	TRBJ1-2	few	TGTGCCAGCAGCGCAATGGGGGCTAGGTATGGCTACACCTTC	CASSAMGARYGYTF
TRBV6-6	TRBD1	TRBJ1-2	few	TGTGCCAGCAGTTCTACAGGGGATGGCTACACCTTC	CASSSTGDGYTF
TRBV19	-	TRBJ1-4	-	TGTGCCAGTAGTTCGACAGGAACTAATGAAAAACTGTTTTTT	CASSSTGTNEKLFF
TRBV12-3/TRBV12-4	-	TRBJ1-4	-	TGTGCCAGCAGTCTTCGGGAAAAACTGTTTTTT	CASSLREKLFF
TRBV6-2/TRBV6-3	-	TRBJ1-2	-	TGTGCCAGCAGCGCGTCGGGGCGGCGGGGAAATGGCTACACCTTC	CASSASGRRGNGYTF
TRBV6-5	-	TRBJ1-2	-	TGTGCCAGCAGGCATTCGGGGGGCGCTGATGGCTACACCTTC	CASRHSGGADGYTF
TRBV18	TRBD2	TRBJ2-1	-	TGTGCCAGCTCACCATCAGGCGGGGGGGCCGGTTATGAGCAGTTCTTC	CASSPSGGGAGYEQFF
TRBV19	TRBD2	TRBJ2-1	-	TGTGCCAGTAGTATAGACATCGGTGGCGGGAGGCGGCAGTTCTTC	CASSIDIGGGRRQFF
TRBV18	-	TRBJ1-1	once	TGTGCCAGCTCACCACTCAGGGGCGAAGCTTTCTTT	CASSPLRGEAFF
TRBV7-2	-	TRBJ2-1	-	TGTGCCAGCAGCTTAGTCGGCGGGGCCTACAATGAGCAGTTCTTC	CASSLVGGAYNEQFF
TRBV6-2/TRBV6-3	TRBD2	TRBJ2-5	-	TGTGCCAGCAGCAGACTAGCGGGAGCCAAAGAGACCCAGTACTTC	CASSRLAGAKETQYF
TRBV6-2/TRBV6-3	TRBD2	TRBJ2-5	-	TGTGCCAGCAGTCTCCTAGCGGGGGTCCCGGGGACCCAGTACTTC	CASSLLAGVPGTQYF
TRBV5-6	-	TRBJ1-4	-	TGTGCCAGCAGCTTGACCAAAACCGGGACTCACAATGAAAAACTGTTTTTT	CASSLTKTGTHNEKLFF
TRBV28	-	TRBJ1-2	-	TGTGCCAGCAGTTCCCCTGAGCAGGGGAAGGATGGCTACACCTTC	CASSSPEQGKDGYTF
TRBV5-1	-	TRBJ2-6	-	TGCGCCAGCAGCTTGAGGGGATTAGGCCCTGGGGCCAACGTCCTGACTTTC	CASSLRGLGPGANVLTF